This TCR beta chain emerged from a study of blood T cell repertoires in COVID-19. Study as a whole: Specimens from acute and convalescent COVID-19 originated in the United States, Italy and Spain. PBMCs, B-cell-depleted T cells, or T cells provided the cDNA or gDNA that made up the material.

A few counts support this clone. The junction differs from germline at one of its ends, possibly a read error. As originally analysed: How many nucleated cells were present was estimated from reference gene primer amplification. TCRdb keeps only in-frame clones here, not all; method: immunoSEQ multiplex PCR. That table is the source of V, J and clone size, and D and trimming were worked out from the DNA. The sample lists 190,000 or so clones; approximately 75% were seen once. Participant reports of clinical history set cohort assignment. Germline CDR1 reads SGHVS; CDR2 reads FQNEAQ. The CDR3 has 15 residues.

Sample: PBMCs or T cells enriched from blood (not recorded which). The TCR originated in a man aged 35-49 years who had recovered from COVID-19. The chain recombines TRBV7-8 with TRBJ2-7, with D possibly being TRBD1 (6 bases). In nucleotides, the CDR3 is TGTGCCAGCACCTTACAGGGCCACAGCTCCTACGAGCAGTACTTC. Translated: CASTLQGHSSYEQYF.